The 11 T cell receptor beta chains presented below share a single source sample, sequenced in a study of regulatory T cells in long-lasting Graves disease. Time point: newly diagnosed GD, antithyroid drugs for less than 3 months. PBMC-extracted RNA yielded the TCR library. iRepertoire HTBI primers and Arm-PCR of CDR3 regions built TCR beta libraries. MiXCR, run by TCRdb on the multiplex PCR reads, gives a single entry per CDR3 protein. The table records about 460,000 distinct CDR3 sequences, 12% to 15% of them present only once. The same sample was also studied in work on T cells in Graves' hyperthyroidism and ophthalmopathy.

Sequences were derived from peripheral blood mononuclear cells (PBMCs), sampled at new diagnosis, from a patient treated with antithyroid drugs. These receptors came from a woman between 45 and 65 years old with Graves disease.

This clonotype was counted between two and nine times. The chain uses TRBV20-1 and TRBJ2-1; D not certain. Trimming pared 5 bases from V and 4 bases from J, leaving 9 bases between. The CDR3 loop spans 12 amino acids. CDR1 is DFQATT, CDR2 SNEGSKA, per germline (reference sequence). The CDR3 coding sequence is TGCAGTGCTGACGGCTCGTACAATGAGCAGTTCTTC. Translated, it gives CSADGSYNEQFF.

The V gene is TRBV12-3 or TRBV12-4, the J gene TRBJ2-3; D gene ambiguous. With 6 bases removed from V and 0 bases from J, the gap between germline ends came to 4 bases. This CDR3 region has 12 residues. Written as DNA, the CDR3 is TGTGCCAGCAGGGCCAGCACAGATACGCAGTATTTT. Protein: CASRASTDTQYF.

V is TRBV5-6 and J is TRBJ2-1; D unclear. Trimming stripped 0 bases from V and 5 bases from J, with 9 bases between. This CDR3 spans 14 amino acids. Germline CDR1 and CDR2: SGHDT and YYEEEE. The CDR3: CASSLAGFDNEQFF. The DNA for the CDR3 is TGTGCCAGCAGCTTGGCCGGGTTCGACAATGAGCAGTTCTTC. Full variable domain (remainder filled in from reference TRBV5-6 and TRBJ2-1): DAGVTQSPTHLIKTRGQQVTLRCSPKSGHDTVSWYQQALGQGPQFIFQYYEEEERQRGNFPDRFSGHQFPNYSSELNVNALLLGDSALYLCASSLAGFDNEQFFGPGTRLTVL.

This clonotype appeared a few times. The J gene is TRBJ1-2, the V gene TRBV28, with 10 positions matching TRBD1. The V segment lost 2 bases and the J segment 7 bases; nucleotides outside the gene matches: 7. Germline CDR1 MDHEN, CDR2 SYDVKM. The CDR3 spans 15 residues. CDR3 sequence reads: CASSLARTGGAGYTF. CDR3 DNA: TGTGCCAGCAGTTTAGCCCGGACAGGGGGTGCTGGCTACACCTTC.

In its sample, this clonotype was seen many times. The CDR3 spells CASSLSSGAHYEQYF. In DNA form, the CDR3 reads TGTGCCAGCAGTTTATCCAGCGGGGCACACTACGAGCAGTACTTC. The chain links TRBV28 to TRBJ2-7; the match to TRBD2 covers 7 bases. Germline V lookup: CDR1 MDHEN, CDR2 SYDVKM. The trim removed 1 base at V and 3 bases at J, leaving 6 bases unmatched. This CDR3 spans 15 amino acids.

This clonotype has only a few counts. In DNA form, the CDR3 reads TGTGCCAGCCTACCCGGGACAGGGGCCTACGAGCAGTACTTC. It yields the protein CASLPGTGAYEQYF. The V gene is TRBV7-2, the J gene TRBJ2-7, with 10 bases matching TRBD1. Germline lookup yields CDR1 SGHTA and CDR2 FQGNSA. J was trimmed by 2 bases and V by 8 bases; bases with no gene match: 6. This CDR3 region has 14 residues.

This clonotype was found a few times. The chain couples TRBV6-1 to TRBJ1-2; D might be TRBD1 (6 bases). Trimming stripped 6 bases from V and 7 bases from J, with 12 bases between. The V gene's germline CDR1 is MNHNS and CDR2 SASEGT. The CDR3 runs to 12 residues. CDR3 in DNA: TGTGCCAGCAGATTACAGGGTGGTGGCTACACCTTC. Amino acid sequence: CASRLQGGGYTF.

For the CDR3, the DNA is TGTGCCAGCAGTCCCGACCGGGACAGGGAGGTCTTCTATAATTCACCCCTCCACTTT. This encodes CASSPDRDREVFYNSPLHF. The V and J genes are TRBV28 and TRBJ1-6, with TRBD1 matching 9 bases. V lost 5 bases to trimming and J lost 3 bases; unmatched junction nucleotides: 14. The V gene's germline CDR1 is MDHEN and CDR2 SYDVKM. This CDR3 contains 19 residues.

This rearrangement joins TRBV28 to TRBJ1-1; D is unresolved. This CDR3 spans 14 amino acids. Germline assignment: CDR1 MDHEN and CDR2 SYDVKM. Trimming cost V 3 bases and J 1 base, with 9 bases left between them. The CDR3 DNA follows: TGTGCCAGCAGTTTGTGGGCAACGAACACTGAAGCTTTCTTT. Translating gives CASSLWATNTEAFF.

This clonotype was seen at least ten times. The chain couples TRBV12-3 or TRBV12-4 to TRBJ2-7, with 7 positions matching TRBD1. With 5 bases clipped from V and 2 bases from J, the junction kept 6 bases outside the gene matches. This CDR3 comprises 14 residues. In DNA form, the CDR3 reads TGTGCCAGCAGTCCCCCGGACAGGACCTACGAGCAGTACTTC. It translates to CASSPPDRTYEQYF.

In this sample, this clonotype turned up many times. This chain links TRBV7-9 with TRBJ2-3; D unclear. The CDR3 is 11 amino acids. Germline V CDR1 and CDR2: SEHNR, FQNEAQ (reference sequence). V gave up 5 bases and J gave up 9 bases, with 9 bases separating them. The CDR3 is CASSPGQTQYF. The CDR3 DNA reads as TGTGCCAGCAGCCCGGGTCAAACGCAGTATTTT.